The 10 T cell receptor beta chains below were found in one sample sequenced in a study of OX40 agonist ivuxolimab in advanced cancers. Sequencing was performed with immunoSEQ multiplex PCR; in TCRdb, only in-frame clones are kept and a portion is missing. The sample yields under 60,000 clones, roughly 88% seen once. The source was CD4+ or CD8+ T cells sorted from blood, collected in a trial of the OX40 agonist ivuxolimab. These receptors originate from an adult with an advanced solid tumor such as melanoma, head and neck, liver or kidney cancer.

The CDR3 region has the DNA TGCAGCGTGAGAGGACAGAAAACGAGCTCCTACGAGCAGTACTTC. Translation: CSVRGQKTSSYEQYF. This chain connects TRBV29-1 to TRBJ2-7; the D gene is possibly TRBD1 (6 bases). Germline V CDR1 and CDR2: SQVTM, ANQGSEA. With 6 bases removed from V and 0 bases from J, the gap between germline ends came to 18 bases. This CDR3 has 15 residues.

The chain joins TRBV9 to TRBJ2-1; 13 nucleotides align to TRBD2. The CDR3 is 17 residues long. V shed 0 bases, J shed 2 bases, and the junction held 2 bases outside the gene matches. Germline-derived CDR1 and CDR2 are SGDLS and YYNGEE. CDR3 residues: CASSVGTSGRAYNEQFF. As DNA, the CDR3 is TGTGCCAGCAGCGTAGGTACTAGCGGGAGGGCCTACAATGAGCAGTTCTTC. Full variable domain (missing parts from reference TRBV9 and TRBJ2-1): DSGVTQTPKHLITATGQRVTLRCSPRSGDLSVYWYQQSLDQGLQFLIQYYNGEERAKGNILERFSAQQFPDLHSELNLSSLELGDSALYFCASSVGTSGRAYNEQFFGPGTRLTVL.

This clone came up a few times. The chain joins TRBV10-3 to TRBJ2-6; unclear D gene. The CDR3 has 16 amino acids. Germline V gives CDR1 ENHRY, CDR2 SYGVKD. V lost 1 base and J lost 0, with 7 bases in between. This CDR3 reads CAISELVTSGANVLTF. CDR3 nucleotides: TGTGCCATCAGTGAGTTGGTGACCTCTGGGGCCAACGTCCTGACTTTC.

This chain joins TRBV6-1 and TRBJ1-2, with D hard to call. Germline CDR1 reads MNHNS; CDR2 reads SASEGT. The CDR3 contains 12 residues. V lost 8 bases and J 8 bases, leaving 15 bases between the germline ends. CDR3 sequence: CASAEANRGYTF. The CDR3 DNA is TGTGCCAGCGCTGAGGCCAATCGGGGCTACACCTTC.

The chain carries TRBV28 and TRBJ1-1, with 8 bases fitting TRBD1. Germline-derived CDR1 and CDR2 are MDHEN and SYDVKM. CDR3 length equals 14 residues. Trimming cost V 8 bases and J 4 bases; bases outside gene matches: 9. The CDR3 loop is CASLVDRVGTEAFF. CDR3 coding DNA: TGTGCCAGCCTTGTGGACAGGGTAGGCACTGAAGCTTTCTTT.

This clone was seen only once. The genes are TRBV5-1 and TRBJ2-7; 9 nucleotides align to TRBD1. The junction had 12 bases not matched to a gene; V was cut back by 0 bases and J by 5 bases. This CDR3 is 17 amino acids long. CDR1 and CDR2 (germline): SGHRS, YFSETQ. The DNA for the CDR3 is TGCGCCAGCAGCTTGGGGTTTTCCGGGACAGGGCTTCACGAGCAGTACTTC. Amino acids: CASSLGFSGTGLHEQYF.

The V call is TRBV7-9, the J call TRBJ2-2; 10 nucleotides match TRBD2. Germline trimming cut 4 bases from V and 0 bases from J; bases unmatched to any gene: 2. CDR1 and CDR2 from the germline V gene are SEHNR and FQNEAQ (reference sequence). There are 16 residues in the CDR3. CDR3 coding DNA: TGTGCCAGCAGCTCCGGACTAGCGGCGAACACCGGGGAGCTGTTTTTT. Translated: CASSSGLAANTGELFF.

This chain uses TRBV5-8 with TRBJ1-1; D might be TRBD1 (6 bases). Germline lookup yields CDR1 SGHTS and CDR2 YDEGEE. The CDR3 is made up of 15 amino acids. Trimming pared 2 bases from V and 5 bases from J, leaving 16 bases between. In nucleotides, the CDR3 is TGTGCCAGCAGCTTTCGGGCGGGGGCGAGGACTGAAGCTTTCTTT. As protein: CASSFRAGARTEAFF.

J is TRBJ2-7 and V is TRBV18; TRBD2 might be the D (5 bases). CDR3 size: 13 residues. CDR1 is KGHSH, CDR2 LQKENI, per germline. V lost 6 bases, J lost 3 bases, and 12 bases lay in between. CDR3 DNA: TGTGCCAGCTCGGTCGGACTTGACTACGAGCAGTACTTC. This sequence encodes CASSVGLDYEQYF.

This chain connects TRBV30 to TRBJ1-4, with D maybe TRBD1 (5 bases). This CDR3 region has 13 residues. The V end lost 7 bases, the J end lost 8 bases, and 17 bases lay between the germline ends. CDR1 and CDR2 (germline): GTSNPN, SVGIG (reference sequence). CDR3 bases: TGTGCCTCCGCAGTGGGGGGAGTAGAAAAACTGTTTTTT. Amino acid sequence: CASAVGGVEKLFF.